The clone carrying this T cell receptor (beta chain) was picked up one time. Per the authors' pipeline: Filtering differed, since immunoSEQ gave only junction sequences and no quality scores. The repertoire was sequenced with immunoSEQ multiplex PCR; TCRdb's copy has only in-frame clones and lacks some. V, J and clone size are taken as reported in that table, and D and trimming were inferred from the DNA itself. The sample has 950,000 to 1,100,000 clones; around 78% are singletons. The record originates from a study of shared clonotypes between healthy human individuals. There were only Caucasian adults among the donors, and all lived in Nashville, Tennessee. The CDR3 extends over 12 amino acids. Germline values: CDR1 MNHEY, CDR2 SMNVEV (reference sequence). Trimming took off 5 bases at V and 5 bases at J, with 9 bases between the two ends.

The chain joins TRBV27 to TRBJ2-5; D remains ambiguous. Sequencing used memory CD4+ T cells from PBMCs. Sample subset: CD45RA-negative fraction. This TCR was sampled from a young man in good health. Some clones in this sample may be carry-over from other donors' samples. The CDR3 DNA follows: TGTGCCAGCAGTGAGCTCGGGGAGACCCAGTACTTC. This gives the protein CASSELGETQYF.